Below, one T cell receptor beta chain is given with its context. These data belong to a study of blood T cell repertoires in COVID-19. For the study at large: COVID-19 samples, acute and convalescent, were from the United States, Italy and Spain. PBMCs, B-cell-depleted T cells, or T cells provided the cDNA or gDNA that made up the material.

Per the authors' pipeline: Reference gene primers were amplified, and this amplification served to estimate nucleated cell counts. Profiled with immunoSEQ multiplex PCR; TCRdb holds only in-frame clones, not every one. Clone size and the V and J calls come from that table; the DNA yielded D and trimming. The sample records about 140,000 clones, about 79% being singletons. Per germline, CDR1 SGHVS and CDR2 FQNEAQ. The CDR3 is 15 amino acids. Germline trimming cut 1 base from V and 6 bases from J; bases unmatched to any gene: 5. The V and J genes are TRBV7-8 and TRBJ2-7, with TRBD2 identical over 11 bases. The clonotype originates from a man aged 55 to 69 with active or convalescent COVID-19. The sequencing sample was made of peripheral blood. The CDR3 loop reads CASSLVAGGSSEQYF. CDR3 nucleotides: TGTGCCAGCAGCTTAGTAGCGGGGGGGAGTTCCGAGCAGTACTTC.